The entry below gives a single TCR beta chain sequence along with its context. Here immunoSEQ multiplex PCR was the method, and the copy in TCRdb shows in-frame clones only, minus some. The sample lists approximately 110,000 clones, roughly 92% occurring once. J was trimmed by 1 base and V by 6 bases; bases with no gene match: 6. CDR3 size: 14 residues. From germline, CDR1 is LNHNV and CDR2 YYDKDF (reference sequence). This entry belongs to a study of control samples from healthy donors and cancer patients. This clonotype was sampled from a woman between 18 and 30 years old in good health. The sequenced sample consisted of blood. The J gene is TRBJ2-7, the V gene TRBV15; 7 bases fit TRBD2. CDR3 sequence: CATSQRGQSYEQYF. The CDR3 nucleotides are TGTGCCACCAGTCAGCGGGGCCAATCCTACGAGCAGTACTTC.